This T cell receptor beta chain comes out of a study of shared clonotypes between healthy human individuals. TCRdb's table, derived via immunoSEQ multiplex PCR, lists solely in-frame clones and lacks some. The data contain some 2,100,000 clones, 95% of them singletons. Overall study findings and caveats: Richness estimates generally favored naive over memory subsets. Sampling was confined to blood; repertoires within tissues likely differ. Clonotypes which were not shared had lower generation probabilities than clonotypes that all four donors shared.

Of note for this clone: Its antigen is still unknown.

Recent vaccinations or acute infections were absent in the healthy HIV-negative adult donors. Sequencing input: naive CD4+ T cells sorted from blood. Noted subset: CD45RA+ positively selected. This TCR came from a man aged 18-30 years in good health.

The CDR3 protein is CASTFRPGASLNEQFF. The CDR3 DNA sequence: TGTGCCAGCACCTTCCGCCCCGGCGCTAGCCTGAATGAGCAGTTCTTC. This rearrangement joins TRBV14 to TRBJ2-1; TRBD2 is a possible D gene (5 bases). V was cut by 7 bases and J by 7 bases, with 23 bases left in between. Germline V gene lookup returns CDR1 SGHDN and CDR2 FVKESK. This CDR3 spans 16 amino acids.